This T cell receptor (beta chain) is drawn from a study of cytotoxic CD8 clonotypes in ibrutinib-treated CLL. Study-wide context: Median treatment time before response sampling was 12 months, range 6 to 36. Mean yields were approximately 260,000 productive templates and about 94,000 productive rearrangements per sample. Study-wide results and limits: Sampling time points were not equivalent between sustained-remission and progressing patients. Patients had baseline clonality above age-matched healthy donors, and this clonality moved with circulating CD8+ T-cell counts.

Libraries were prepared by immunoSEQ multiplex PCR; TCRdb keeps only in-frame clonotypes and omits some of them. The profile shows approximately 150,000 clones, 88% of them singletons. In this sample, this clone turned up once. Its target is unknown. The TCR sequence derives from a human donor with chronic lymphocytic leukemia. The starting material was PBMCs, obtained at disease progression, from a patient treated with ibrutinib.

This CDR3 reads CASSSDGNQPQHF. For the CDR3, the DNA is TGTGCCAGCAGTTCGGACGGAAATCAGCCCCAGCATTTT. The chain joins TRBV2 to TRBJ1-5; D is undetermined. The V and J ends lost 5 bases and 4 bases respectively, with 9 bases between them. Germline assignment: CDR1 SNHLY and CDR2 FYNNEI. This CDR3 comprises 13 residues.